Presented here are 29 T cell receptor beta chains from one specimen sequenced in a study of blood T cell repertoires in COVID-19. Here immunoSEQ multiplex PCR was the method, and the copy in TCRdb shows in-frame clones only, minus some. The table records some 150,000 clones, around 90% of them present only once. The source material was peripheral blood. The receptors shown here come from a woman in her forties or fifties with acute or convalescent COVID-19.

CDR3 region: CASRKDRSSGNTIYF. CDR3 nucleotides: TGTGCCAGTAGGAAGGACAGGAGCTCTGGAAACACCATATATTTT. The chain recombines TRBV19 with TRBJ1-3, with TRBD1 identical over 7 bases. V dropped 6 bases and J dropped 0; count of bases not matched to a gene: 5. CDR3 length: 15 residues. Germline V gene data show CDR1 as LNHDA and CDR2 as SQIVND (reference sequence).

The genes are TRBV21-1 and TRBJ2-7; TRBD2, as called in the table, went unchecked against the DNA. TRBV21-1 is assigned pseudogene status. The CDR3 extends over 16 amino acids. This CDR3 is CASSKAGLETTDEQYF. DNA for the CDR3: TGTGCCAGCAGCAAAGCTGGACTAGAAACCACTGACGAGCAGTACTTC.

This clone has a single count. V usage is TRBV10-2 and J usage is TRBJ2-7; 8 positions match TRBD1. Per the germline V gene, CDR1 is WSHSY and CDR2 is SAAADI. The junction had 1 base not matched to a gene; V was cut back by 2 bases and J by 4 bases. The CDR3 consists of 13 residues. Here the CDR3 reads CASSETGGYEQYF. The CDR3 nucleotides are TGCGCCAGCAGTGAGACAGGGGGGTACGAGCAGTACTTC.

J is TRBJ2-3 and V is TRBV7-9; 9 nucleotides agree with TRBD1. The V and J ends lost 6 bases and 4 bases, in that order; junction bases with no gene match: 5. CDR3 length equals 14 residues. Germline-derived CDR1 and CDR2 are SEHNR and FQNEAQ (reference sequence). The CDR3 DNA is TGTGCCAGCAGATGGGACAGGGAGCCAGATACGCAGTATTTT. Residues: CASRWDREPDTQYF. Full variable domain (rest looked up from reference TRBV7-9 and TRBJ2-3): DTGVSQNPRHKITKRGQNVTFRCDPISEHNRLYWYRQTLGQGPEFLTYFQNEAQLEKSRLLSDRFSAERPKGSFSTLEIQRTEQGDSAMYLCASRWDREPDTQYFGPGTRLTVL.

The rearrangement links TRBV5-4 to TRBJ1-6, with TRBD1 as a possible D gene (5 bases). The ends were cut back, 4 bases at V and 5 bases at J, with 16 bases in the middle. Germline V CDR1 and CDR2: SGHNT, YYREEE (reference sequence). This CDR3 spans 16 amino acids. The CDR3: CASSRGLGDDNSPLHF. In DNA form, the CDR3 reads TGTGCCAGCAGCCGGGGGTTGGGGGACGATAATTCACCCCTCCACTTT.

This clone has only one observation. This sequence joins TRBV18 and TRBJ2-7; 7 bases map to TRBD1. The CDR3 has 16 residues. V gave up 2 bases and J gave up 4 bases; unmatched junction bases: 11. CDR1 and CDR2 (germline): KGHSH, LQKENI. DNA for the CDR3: TGTGCCAGCTCACCAACGAGGGGACAGACCCATTACGAGCAGTACTTC. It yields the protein CASSPTRGQTHYEQYF.

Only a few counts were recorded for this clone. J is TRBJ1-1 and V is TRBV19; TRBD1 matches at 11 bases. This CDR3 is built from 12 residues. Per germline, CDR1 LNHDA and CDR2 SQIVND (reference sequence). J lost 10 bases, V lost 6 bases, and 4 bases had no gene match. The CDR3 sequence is CASRTGTGGAFF. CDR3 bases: TGTGCCAGTAGAACCGGGACAGGGGGAGCTTTCTTT.

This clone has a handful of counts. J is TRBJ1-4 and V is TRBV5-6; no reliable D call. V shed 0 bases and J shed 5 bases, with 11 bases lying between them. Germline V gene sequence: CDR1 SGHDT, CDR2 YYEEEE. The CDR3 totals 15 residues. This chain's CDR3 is CASSLAGEGNEKLFF. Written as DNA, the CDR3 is TGTGCCAGCAGCTTGGCCGGGGAAGGGAATGAAAAACTGTTTTTT.

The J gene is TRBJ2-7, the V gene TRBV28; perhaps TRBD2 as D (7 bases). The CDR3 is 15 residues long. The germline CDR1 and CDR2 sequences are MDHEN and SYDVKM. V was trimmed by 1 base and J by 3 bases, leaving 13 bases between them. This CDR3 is CASSLFGGGRYEQYF. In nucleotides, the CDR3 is TGTGCCAGCAGTTTATTTGGCGGGGGCCGCTACGAGCAGTACTTC.

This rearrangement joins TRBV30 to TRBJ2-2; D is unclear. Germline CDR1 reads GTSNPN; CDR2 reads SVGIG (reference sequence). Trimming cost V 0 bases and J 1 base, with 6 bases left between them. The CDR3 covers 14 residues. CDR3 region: CAWSVQMNTGELFF. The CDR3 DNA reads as TGTGCCTGGAGTGTCCAAATGAACACCGGGGAGCTGTTTTTT.

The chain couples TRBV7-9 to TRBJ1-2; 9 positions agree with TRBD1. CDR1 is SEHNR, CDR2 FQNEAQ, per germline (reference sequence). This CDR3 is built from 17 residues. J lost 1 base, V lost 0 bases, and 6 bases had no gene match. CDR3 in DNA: TGTGCCAGCAGCTTAGCACAGGGGGCAGCTTTTAACTATGGCTACACCTTC. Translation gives CASSLAQGAAFNYGYTF.

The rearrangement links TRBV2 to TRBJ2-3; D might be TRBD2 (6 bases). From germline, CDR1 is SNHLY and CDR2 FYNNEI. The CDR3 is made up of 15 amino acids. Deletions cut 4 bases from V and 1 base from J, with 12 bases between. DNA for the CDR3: TGTGCCAGCAGTGTCCCCGGGAGAGGCACAGATACGCAGTATTTT. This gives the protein CASSVPGRGTDTQYF.

The CDR3 loop is CASSPSGGGTDTQYF. The CDR3 DNA reads as TGTGCCAGCAGCCCGAGTGGGGGGGGCACAGATACGCAGTATTTT. This sequence joins TRBV7-6 and TRBJ2-3; 7 positions match TRBD2. Germline CDR1 reads SGHVS; CDR2 reads FNYEAQ. Germline trimming cut 5 bases from V and 1 base from J; bases unmatched to any gene: 6. This CDR3 region has 15 residues.

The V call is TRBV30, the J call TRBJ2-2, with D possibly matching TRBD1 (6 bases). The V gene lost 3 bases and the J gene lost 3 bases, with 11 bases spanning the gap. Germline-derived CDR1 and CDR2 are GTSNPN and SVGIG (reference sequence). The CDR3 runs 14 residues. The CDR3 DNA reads TGTGCCTGGAGGGCAGGGGAGTACACCGGGGAGCTGTTTTTT. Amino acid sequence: CAWRAGEYTGELFF.

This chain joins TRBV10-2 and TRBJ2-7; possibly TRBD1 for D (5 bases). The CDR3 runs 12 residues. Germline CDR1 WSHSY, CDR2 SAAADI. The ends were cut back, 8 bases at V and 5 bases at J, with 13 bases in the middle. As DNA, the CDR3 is TGCGCCAGCCGAGATCCACAGGACGAGCAGTACTTC. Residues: CASRDPQDEQYF.

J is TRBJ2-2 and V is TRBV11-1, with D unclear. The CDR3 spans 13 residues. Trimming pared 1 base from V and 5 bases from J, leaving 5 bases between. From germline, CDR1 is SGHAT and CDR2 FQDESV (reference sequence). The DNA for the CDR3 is TGTGCCAGCAGCTTAGATCTGACCGGGGAGCTGTTTTTT. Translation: CASSLDLTGELFF.

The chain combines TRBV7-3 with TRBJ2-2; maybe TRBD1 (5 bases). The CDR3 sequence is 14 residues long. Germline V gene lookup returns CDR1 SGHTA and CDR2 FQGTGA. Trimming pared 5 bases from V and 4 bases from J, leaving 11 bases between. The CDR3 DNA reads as TGTGCCAGCAGCCGAAGTGGGGCCACCGGGGAGCTGTTTTTT. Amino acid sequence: CASSRSGATGELFF. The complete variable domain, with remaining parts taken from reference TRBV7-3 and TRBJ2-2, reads GAGVSQTPSNKVTEKGKYVELRCDPISGHTALYWYRQSLGQGPEFLIYFQGTGAADDSGLPNDRFFAVRPEGSVSTLKIQRTERGDSAVYLCASSRSGATGELFFGEGSRLTVL.

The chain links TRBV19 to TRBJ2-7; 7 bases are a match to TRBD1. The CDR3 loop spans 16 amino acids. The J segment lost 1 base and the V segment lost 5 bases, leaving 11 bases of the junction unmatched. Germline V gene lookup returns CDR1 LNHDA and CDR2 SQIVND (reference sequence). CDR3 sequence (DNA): TGTGCCAGTAGTCCCCGACAGGGCCGGTGGTCCTACGAGCAGTACTTC. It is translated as CASSPRQGRWSYEQYF. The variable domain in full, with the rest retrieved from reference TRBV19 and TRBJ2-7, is DGGITQSPKYLFRKEGQNVTLSCEQNLNHDAMYWYRQDPGQGLRLIYYSQIVNDFQKGDIAEGYSVSREKKESFPLTVTSAQKNPTAFYLCASSPRQGRWSYEQYFGPGTRLTVT.

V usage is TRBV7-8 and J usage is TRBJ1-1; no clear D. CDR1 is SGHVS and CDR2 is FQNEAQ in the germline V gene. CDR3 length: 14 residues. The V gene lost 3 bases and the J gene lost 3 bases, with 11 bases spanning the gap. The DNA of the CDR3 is TGTGCCAGCAGCTTTGACGGGGTTGACACTGAAGCTTTCTTT. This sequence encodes CASSFDGVDTEAFF.

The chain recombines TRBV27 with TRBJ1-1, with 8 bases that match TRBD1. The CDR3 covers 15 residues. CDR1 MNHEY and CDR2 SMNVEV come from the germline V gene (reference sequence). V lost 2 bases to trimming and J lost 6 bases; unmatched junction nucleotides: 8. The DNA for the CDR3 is TGTGCCAGCAGTTTACTAACAGGGGGAACGTCTGAAGCTTTCTTT. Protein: CASSLLTGGTSEAFF.

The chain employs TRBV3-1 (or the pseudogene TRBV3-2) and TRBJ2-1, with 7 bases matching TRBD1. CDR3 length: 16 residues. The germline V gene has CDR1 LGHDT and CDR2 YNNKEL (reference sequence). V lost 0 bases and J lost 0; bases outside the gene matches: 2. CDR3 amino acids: CASSQDGDSSYNEQFF. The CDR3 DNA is TGTGCCAGCAGCCAAGATGGGGACAGCTCCTACAATGAGCAGTTCTTC.

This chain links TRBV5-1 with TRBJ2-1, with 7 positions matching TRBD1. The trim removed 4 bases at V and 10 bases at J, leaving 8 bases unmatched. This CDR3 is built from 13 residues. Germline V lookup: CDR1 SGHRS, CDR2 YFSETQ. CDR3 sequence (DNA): TGCGCCAGCAGCATTCGACAGGGCCTCGAGCAGTTCTTC. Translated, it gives CASSIRQGLEQFF. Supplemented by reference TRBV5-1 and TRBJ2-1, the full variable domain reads KAGVTQTPRYLIKTRGQQVTLSCSPISGHRSVSWYQQTPGQGLQFLFEYFSETQRNKGNFPGRFSGRQFSNSRSEMNVSTLELGDSALYLCASSIRQGLEQFFGPGTRLTVL.

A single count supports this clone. The CDR3 spells CASSIEGRGYTF. CDR3 nucleotides: TGTGCCAGTAGTATAGAGGGGAGAGGCTACACCTTC. The genes are TRBV19 and TRBJ1-2; D remains ambiguous. Germline assignment: CDR1 LNHDA and CDR2 SQIVND (reference sequence). The CDR3 is 12 residues long. V lost 0 bases to trimming and J lost 8 bases, with 7 bases between them.

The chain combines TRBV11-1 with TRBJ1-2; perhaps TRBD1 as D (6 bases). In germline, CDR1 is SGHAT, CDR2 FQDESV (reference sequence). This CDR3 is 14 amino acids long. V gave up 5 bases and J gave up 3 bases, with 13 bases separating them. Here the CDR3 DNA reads TGTGCCAGCAGCCTTAGGGGGTTCGACTATGGCTACACCTTC. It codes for CASSLRGFDYGYTF.

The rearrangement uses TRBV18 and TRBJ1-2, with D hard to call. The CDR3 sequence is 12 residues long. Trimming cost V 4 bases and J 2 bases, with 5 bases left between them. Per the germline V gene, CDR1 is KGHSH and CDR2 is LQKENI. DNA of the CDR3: TGTGCCAGCTCACTGGAGAACTATGGCTACACCTTC. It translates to CASSLENYGYTF.

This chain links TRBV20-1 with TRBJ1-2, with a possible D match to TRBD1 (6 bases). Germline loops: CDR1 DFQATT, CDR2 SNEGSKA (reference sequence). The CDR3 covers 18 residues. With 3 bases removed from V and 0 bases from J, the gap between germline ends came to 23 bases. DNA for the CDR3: TGCAGTGCTAGTTCCCGGGGGGCCAGCCTAAAAGCTAACTATGGCTACACCTTC. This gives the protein CSASSRGASLKANYGYTF.

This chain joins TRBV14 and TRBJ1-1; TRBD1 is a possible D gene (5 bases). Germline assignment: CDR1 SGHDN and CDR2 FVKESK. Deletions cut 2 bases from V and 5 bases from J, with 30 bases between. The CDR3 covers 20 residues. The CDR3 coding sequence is TGTGCCAGCAGCCAATATCGGAGGGCAGGGACCCATGAGGGAGGGACTGAAGCTTTCTTT. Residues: CASSQYRRAGTHEGGTEAFF. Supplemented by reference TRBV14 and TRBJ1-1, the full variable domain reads EAGVTQFPSHSVIEKGQTVTLRCDPISGHDNLYWYRRVMGKEIKFLLHFVKESKQDESGMPNNRFLAERTGGTYSTLKVQPAELEDSGVYFCASSQYRRAGTHEGGTEAFFGQGTRLTVV.

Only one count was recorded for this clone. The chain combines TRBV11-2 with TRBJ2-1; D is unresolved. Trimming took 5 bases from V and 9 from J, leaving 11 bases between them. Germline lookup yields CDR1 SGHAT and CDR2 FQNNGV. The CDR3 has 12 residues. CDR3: CASSPPRVEQFF. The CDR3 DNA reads TGTGCCAGCAGCCCCCCTCGGGTTGAGCAGTTCTTC.

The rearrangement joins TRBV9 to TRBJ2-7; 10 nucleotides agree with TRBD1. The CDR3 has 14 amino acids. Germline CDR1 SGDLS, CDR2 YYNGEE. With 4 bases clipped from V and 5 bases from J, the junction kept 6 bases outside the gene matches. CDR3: CASSPLGQGHEQYF. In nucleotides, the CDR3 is TGTGCCAGCAGCCCCTTGGGACAGGGGCACGAGCAGTACTTC.